This T cell receptor (beta chain) derives from a study of blood T cell repertoires in COVID-19. Some clones are missing from TCRdb's copy, which holds only in-frame ones; the method was immunoSEQ multiplex PCR. The table includes approximately 36,000 clones, around 70% detected once. The table lists this clone with a few counts. Seattle patients were enrolled during active infection and followed longitudinally. Sequencing input: peripheral blood. The sequence came from a man between 70 and 80 years old with COVID-19, enrolled during active disease.

CDR3 sequence (DNA): TGTGCCAGTAGTATAGCTCGGCAGGGCAGTGGCTACACCTTC. Translating it yields CASSIARQGSGYTF. V usage is TRBV19 and J usage is TRBJ1-2; D perhaps matches TRBD1 (5 bases). The germline V gene encodes CDR1 LNHDA and CDR2 SQIVND (reference sequence). V lost 1 base, J lost 7 bases, and 13 bases lay in between. The length of the CDR3 is 14 residues.